This TCR beta chain was recovered during a study of T cell changes during pregnancy in multiple sclerosis. Profiling relied on immunoSEQ multiplex PCR, and the TCRdb table lists in-frame clones only, not all of them. The data hold 90,000 to 150,000 clones, with roughly 92% observed a single time. The V and J ends lost 0 bases and 3 bases respectively, with 14 bases between them. In germline, CDR1 is LGHNA, CDR2 YNFKEQ. This CDR3 spans 16 amino acids. This chain uses TRBV4-2 with TRBJ2-5; maybe TRBD2 (7 bases). This receptor was obtained from a female donor with multiple sclerosis, enrolled in a pregnancy study. Sequences were derived from peripheral blood, sampled before pregnancy. The CDR3 nucleotides read TGTGCCAGCAGCCAAGATTTTGGCGGGGGCGAAGAGACCCAGTACTTC. The encoded protein is CASSQDFGGGEETQYF.